This T cell receptor beta chain was identified in a study of Tregs in tolerant kidney transplant recipients. Study observations and caveats: No direct test of biological reproducibility was done here.

Notes on this clone: The antigen is unknown.

Repertoires were generated with immunoSEQ multiplex PCR, while TCRdb's copy carries only in-frame clones and drops some. The data show under 300,000 clones, about 80% seen once. Germline-derived CDR1 and CDR2 are SNHLY and FYNNEI. V dropped 1 base and J dropped 5 bases, with 5 bases sitting between them. The CDR3 is made up of 12 amino acids. The chain is built from TRBV2 and TRBJ1-2, with no clear D. Sequencing was carried out using CD4+ T cells from blood. This receptor was taken from a human donor in good health. Written as DNA, the CDR3 is TGTGCCAGCAGTGAAGAGGTTTATGGCTACACCTTC. This translates into CASSEEVYGYTF.